The 9 T cell receptor beta chains below come from one sample, sequenced in a study of regulatory T cells. The primer mix had 52 TRBV and 13 TRBJ primers. The data were produced by immunoSEQ multiplex PCR, yet TCRdb's version contains in-frame clones alone and is incomplete. The sample carries some 21,000 clones, roughly 93% recorded once. Material: CD8+ T cells sorted from blood. The receptors stem from a child aged 2-15 years with CD3G deficiency.

V gene TRBV6-1 combines with J gene TRBJ2-1; D not certain. Between the trimmed V and J ends, which lost 5 bases and 7 bases, there was a span of 9 bases. Germline CDR1 reads MNHNS; CDR2 reads SASEGT. The CDR3 is made up of 12 amino acids. The chain's CDR3 is CASSPDLNEQFF. The CDR3 DNA reads TGTGCCAGCAGTCCTGACTTGAATGAGCAGTTCTTC.

The gene calls are TRBV28 and TRBJ2-7, with D unresolved. From germline, CDR1 is MDHEN and CDR2 SYDVKM. V was shortened by 3 bases and J by 5 bases, with 11 bases between the two germline ends. CDR3 length: 13 residues. CDR3 in DNA: TGTGCCAGCAGTTTCGCCGGGCCCCACGAGCAGTACTTC. Translated: CASSFAGPHEQYF.

This clone was counted between two and nine times. V and J are TRBV10-2 and TRBJ2-1; D not resolved. V lost 2 bases and J 5 bases, leaving 19 bases between the germline ends. Germline assignment: CDR1 WSHSY and CDR2 SAAADI. The CDR3 consists of 17 residues. The CDR3: CASSEGLTLRYNNEQFF. DNA for the CDR3: TGCGCCAGCAGTGAGGGGCTTACGCTCCGATATAACAATGAGCAGTTCTTC.

As to this clone: One end of the junction is discordant with germline, which a read error may explain. The gene calls are TRBV28 and TRBJ2-7; tentative D call: TRBD1 (5 bases). The CDR3 runs 13 residues. Germline-derived CDR1 and CDR2 are MDHEN and SYDVKM. CDR3: CASSGQLSSEQYF. The CDR3 DNA reads TGTGCCAGCAGCGGACAATTGTCCTCCGAGCAGTACTTC.

The rearrangement joins TRBV7-8 to TRBJ2-1, with D perhaps TRBD1 or TRBD2 (6 bases each). CDR1 SGHVS and CDR2 FQNEAQ come from the germline V gene. The CDR3 runs to 16 residues. Trimming left V 4 bases short and J 5 bases short, with 18 bases between. The CDR3 sequence is CASSSRGGIPDNEQFF. CDR3 nucleotides: TGTGCCAGCAGCTCACGAGGGGGGATACCCGACAATGAGCAGTTCTTC.

The chain joins TRBV28 to TRBJ1-1; D gene unclear. The CDR3 loop spans 14 amino acids. V was shortened by 3 bases and J by 0 bases, with 8 bases between the two germline ends. Germline CDR1 and CDR2: MDHEN and SYDVKM. The CDR3 is CASSFSVMNTEAFF. As DNA, the CDR3 is TGTGCCAGCAGTTTTTCAGTCATGAACACTGAAGCTTTCTTT.

The J gene is TRBJ2-3, the V gene TRBV18, with unresolved D. The V end lost 2 bases, the J end lost 0 bases, and 9 bases lay between the germline ends. The germline V gene encodes CDR1 KGHSH and CDR2 LQKENI. The CDR3 is 15 residues long. The CDR3 protein is CASSPTGPSTDTQYF. DNA of the CDR3: TGTGCCAGCTCACCAACCGGACCTAGCACAGATACGCAGTATTTT.

The chain is built from TRBV27 and TRBJ2-1, with 9 bases fitting TRBD2. The length of the CDR3 is 13 residues. Germline V lookup: CDR1 MNHEY, CDR2 SMNVEV (reference sequence). V shed 6 bases and J 6 bases; nucleotides not matched to a gene: 3. CDR3 in amino acids: CASSAGGPNEQFF. The CDR3 DNA sequence: TGTGCCAGCAGCGCGGGAGGGCCCAATGAGCAGTTCTTC.

The V call is TRBV12-1, the J call TRBJ2-3; the table's D call, TRBD1, has no DNA check behind it. TRBV12-1 is designated a pseudogene. CDR3 length equals 16 residues. CDR3 coding DNA: TGTGCCAGCTTGACAGGGCGGGGACTTACCACAGATACGCAGTATTTT. Translation gives CASLTGRGLTTDTQYF.